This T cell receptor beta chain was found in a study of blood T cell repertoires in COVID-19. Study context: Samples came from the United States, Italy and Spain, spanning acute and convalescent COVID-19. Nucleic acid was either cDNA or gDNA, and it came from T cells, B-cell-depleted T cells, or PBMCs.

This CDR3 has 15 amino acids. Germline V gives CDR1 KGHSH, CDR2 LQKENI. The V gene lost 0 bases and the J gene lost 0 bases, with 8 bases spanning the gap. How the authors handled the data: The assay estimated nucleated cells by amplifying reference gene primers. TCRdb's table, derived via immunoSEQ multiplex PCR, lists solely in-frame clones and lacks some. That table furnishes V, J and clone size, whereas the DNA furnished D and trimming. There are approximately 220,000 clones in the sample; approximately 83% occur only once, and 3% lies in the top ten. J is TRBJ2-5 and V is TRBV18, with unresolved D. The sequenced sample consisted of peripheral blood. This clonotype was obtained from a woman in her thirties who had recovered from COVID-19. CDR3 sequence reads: CASSPPSAHQETQYF. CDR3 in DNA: TGTGCCAGCTCACCACCAAGCGCCCACCAAGAGACCCAGTACTTC.